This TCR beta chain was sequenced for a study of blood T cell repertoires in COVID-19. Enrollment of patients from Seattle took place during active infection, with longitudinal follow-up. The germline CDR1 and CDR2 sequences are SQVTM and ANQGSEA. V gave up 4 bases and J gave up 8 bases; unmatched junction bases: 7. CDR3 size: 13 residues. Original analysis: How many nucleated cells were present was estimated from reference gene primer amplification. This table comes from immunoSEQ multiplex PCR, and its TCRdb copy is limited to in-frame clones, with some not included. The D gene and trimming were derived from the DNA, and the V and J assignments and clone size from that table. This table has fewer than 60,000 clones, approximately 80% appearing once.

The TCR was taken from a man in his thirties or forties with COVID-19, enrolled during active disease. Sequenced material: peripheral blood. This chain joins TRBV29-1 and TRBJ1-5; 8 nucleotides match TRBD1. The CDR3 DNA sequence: TGCAGCGTTGGGACAGGGAGGTCAGAGCCCCAGCATTTT. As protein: CSVGTGRSEPQHF.